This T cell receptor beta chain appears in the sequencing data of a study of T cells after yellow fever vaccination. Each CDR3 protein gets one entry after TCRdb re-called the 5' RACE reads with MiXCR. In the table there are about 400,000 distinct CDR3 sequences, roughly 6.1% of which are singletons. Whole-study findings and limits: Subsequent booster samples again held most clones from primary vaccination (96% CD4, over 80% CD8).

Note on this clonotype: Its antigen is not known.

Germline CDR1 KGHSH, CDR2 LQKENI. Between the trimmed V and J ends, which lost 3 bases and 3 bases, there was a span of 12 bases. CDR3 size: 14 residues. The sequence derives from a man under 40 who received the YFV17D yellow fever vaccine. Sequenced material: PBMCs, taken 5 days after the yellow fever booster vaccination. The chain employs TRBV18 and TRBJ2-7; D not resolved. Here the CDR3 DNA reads TGTGCCAGCTCACCGGGTTCCGGGCGCTACGAGCAGTACTTC. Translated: CASSPGSGRYEQYF.